This T cell receptor (beta chain) was observed in a study of shared clonotypes between healthy human individuals. Naive-designated CD8 cells lacked CD45RO, were positively enriched for CCR7, and omitted terminally differentiated effector memory CD45RA+ cells. Trimming removed 2 bases at V and 2 bases at J, with 9 bases between. CDR1 and CDR2 from the germline V gene are MNHNY and SVGAGI (reference sequence). The CDR3 has 15 residues. Measured with immunoSEQ multiplex PCR; TCRdb has only the in-frame clones, and not every one. Of some 1,900,000 clones listed, about 95% are singletons. Material for sequencing was naive CD8+ T cells sorted from blood. This chain uses TRBV6-6 with TRBJ2-2, with D hard to call. This TCR came from a man younger than 35 in good health. This chain's CDR3 is CASSYPQENTGELFF. The CDR3 DNA reads as TGTGCCAGCAGTTACCCACAAGAAAACACCGGGGAGCTGTTTTTT.